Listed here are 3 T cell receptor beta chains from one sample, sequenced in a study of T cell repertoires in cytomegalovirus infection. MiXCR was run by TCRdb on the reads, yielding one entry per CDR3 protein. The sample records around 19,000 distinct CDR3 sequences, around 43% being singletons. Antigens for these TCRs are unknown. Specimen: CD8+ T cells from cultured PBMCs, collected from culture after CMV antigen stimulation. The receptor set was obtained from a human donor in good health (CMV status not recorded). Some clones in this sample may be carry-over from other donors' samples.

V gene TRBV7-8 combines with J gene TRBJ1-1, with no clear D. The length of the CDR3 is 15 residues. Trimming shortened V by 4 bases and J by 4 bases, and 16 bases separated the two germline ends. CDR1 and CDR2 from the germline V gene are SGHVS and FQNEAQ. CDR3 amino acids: CASSSDGMGGTEAFF. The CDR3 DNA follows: TGTGCCAGCAGCTCGGACGGTATGGGAGGCACTGAAGCTTTCTTT.

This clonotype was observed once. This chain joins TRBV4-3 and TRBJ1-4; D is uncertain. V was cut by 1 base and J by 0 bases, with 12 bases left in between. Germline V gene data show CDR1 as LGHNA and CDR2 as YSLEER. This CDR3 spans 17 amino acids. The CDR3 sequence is CASSQAGVGSTNEKLFF. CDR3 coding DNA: TGCGCCAGCAGCCAAGCGGGCGTGGGCTCAACTAATGAAAAACTGTTTTTT.

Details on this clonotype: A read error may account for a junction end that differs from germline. The CDR3, as DNA: TGTGCCACCAGCGAAACTTCCAACGGACAGGCGATCCAGTTC. Residues: CATSETSNGQAIQF. V and J are TRBV15 and TRBJ1-2; 7 bases line up with TRBD1. The CDR3 has 14 residues. Germline V lookup: CDR1 LNHNV, CDR2 YYDKDF (reference sequence).